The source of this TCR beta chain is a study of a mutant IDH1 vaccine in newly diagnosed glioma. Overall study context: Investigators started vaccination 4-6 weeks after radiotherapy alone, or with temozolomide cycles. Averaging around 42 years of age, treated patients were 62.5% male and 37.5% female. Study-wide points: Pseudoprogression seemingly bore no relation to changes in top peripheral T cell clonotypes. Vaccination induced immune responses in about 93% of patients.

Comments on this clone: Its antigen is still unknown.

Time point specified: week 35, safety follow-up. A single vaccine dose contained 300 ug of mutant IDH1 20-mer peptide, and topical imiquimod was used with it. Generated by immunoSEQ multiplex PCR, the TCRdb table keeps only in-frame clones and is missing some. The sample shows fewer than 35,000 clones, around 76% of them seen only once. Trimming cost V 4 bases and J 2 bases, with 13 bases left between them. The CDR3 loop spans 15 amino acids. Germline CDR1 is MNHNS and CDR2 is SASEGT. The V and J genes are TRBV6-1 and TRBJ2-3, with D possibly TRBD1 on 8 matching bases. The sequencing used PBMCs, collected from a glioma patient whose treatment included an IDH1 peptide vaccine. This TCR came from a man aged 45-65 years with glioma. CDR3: CASSVTGGVTDTQYF. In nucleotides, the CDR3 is TGTGCCAGCAGTGTTACAGGGGGGGTCACAGATACGCAGTATTTT.